The rows below give T cell receptor beta chains drawn from one sample of a study of shared clonotypes between healthy human individuals. The repertoire was sequenced with immunoSEQ multiplex PCR; TCRdb's copy has only in-frame clones and lacks some. The sample yields under 1,100,000 clones, about 75% seen once. The source material was memory CD4+ T cells sorted from blood. The receptors come from a man in his late teens or twenties in good health. The CDR3 runs from the conserved cysteine through the conserved F or W. A D gene is named only where the DNA matches it firmly. Clone size is not always given. Where it is, it says once, few, many or a class for expanded clones.

j_gene: TRBJ2-7; abundance: NA; v_gene: TRBV2; d_gene: NA; CDR3nt: TGTGCCAGCATCCCGGACGCCACCTACGAGCAGTACTTC; CDR3aa: CASIPDATYEQYF
j_gene: TRBJ2-2; abundance: NA; v_gene: TRBV6-5; d_gene: NA; CDR3nt: TGTGCCAGCAGTCCGGGGACGGCGAACACCGGGGAGCTGTTTTTT; CDR3aa: CASSPGTANTGELFF
j_gene: TRBJ1-6; abundance: few; v_gene: TRBV5-1; d_gene: NA; CDR3nt: TGCGCCAGCAGCTTGGACCAGCCCTATAATTCACCCCTCCACTTT; CDR3aa: CASSLDQPYNSPLHF
j_gene: TRBJ2-7; abundance: once; v_gene: TRBV28; d_gene: TRBD2; CDR3nt: TGTGCCAGCACCCCCGGGACTAGCGGGGGAGCCGGCCACATCGAGCAGTACTTC; CDR3aa: CASTPGTSGGAGHIEQYF
j_gene: TRBJ1-1; abundance: few; v_gene: TRBV5-1; d_gene: NA; CDR3nt: TGCGCCAGCAGCTTGGATATGTCCATGAACACTGAAGCTTTCTTT; CDR3aa: CASSLDMSMNTEAFF
j_gene: TRBJ2-1; abundance: NA; v_gene: TRBV5-1; d_gene: NA; CDR3nt: TGCGCCAGCAGCTTGGCCCTTAGCTCCTACAATGAGCAGTTCTTC; CDR3aa: CASSLALSSYNEQFF
j_gene: TRBJ2-7; abundance: NA; v_gene: TRBV5-1; d_gene: NA; CDR3nt: TGCGCCAGCAGCTTGCCGGGGGGCAGGGGTCGAAACGAGCAGTACTTC; CDR3aa: CASSLPGGRGRNEQYF
j_gene: TRBJ2-7; abundance: few; v_gene: TRBV6-1; d_gene: NA; CDR3nt: TGTGCCAGCATCGGGCGGACGCTTACCTACGAGCAGTACTTC; CDR3aa: CASIGRTLTYEQYF
j_gene: TRBJ2-1; abundance: NA; v_gene: TRBV30; d_gene: TRBD2; CDR3nt: TGTGCCTGGAGTCCTAGACTAGCGGGAGTTCACAATGAGCAGTTCTTC; CDR3aa: CAWSPRLAGVHNEQFF
j_gene: TRBJ1-6; abundance: NA; v_gene: TRBV27; d_gene: TRBD1; CDR3nt: TGTGCCAGCAGTTTATACCGACAGGGCAGCTCCTATAATTCACCCCTCCACTTT; CDR3aa: CASSLYRQGSSYNSPLHF
j_gene: TRBJ2-3; abundance: few; v_gene: TRBV4-1; d_gene: NA; CDR3nt: TGCGCCAGCAGCCAAAGCACTCTCGGAAGTACAGATACGCAGTATTTT; CDR3aa: CASSQSTLGSTDTQYF
j_gene: TRBJ2-1; abundance: NA; v_gene: TRBV29-1; d_gene: NA; CDR3nt: TGCAGCGCGAGGGAACCGGGGTTTGGTGAGCAGTTCTTC; CDR3aa: CSAREPGFGEQFF
j_gene: TRBJ2-5; abundance: NA; v_gene: TRBV30; d_gene: TRBD1; CDR3nt: TGTGCCTGGAGTTTCCGACAGGGGGAGACCCAGTACTTC; CDR3aa: CAWSFRQGETQYF
j_gene: TRBJ2-5; abundance: NA; v_gene: TRBV11-3; d_gene: NA; CDR3nt: TGTGCCAGCAGCTTAAGGGGTATCGGCGAGACCCAGTACTTC; CDR3aa: CASSLRGIGETQYF
j_gene: TRBJ1-1; abundance: once; v_gene: TRBV6-1; d_gene: NA; CDR3nt: TGTGCCAGCACCCCCGCCCCCACTGAAGCTTTCTTT; CDR3aa: CASTPAPTEAFF
j_gene: TRBJ1-2; abundance: NA; v_gene: TRBV6-1; d_gene: NA; CDR3nt: TGTGCCAGCAGTGAATTCGTAGGGGAAGGCTACACCTTC; CDR3aa: CASSEFVGEGYTF
j_gene: TRBJ2-3; abundance: NA; v_gene: TRBV19; d_gene: NA; CDR3nt: TGTGCCAGTAGTCCTAGGACTCCGACTAGCACAGATACGCAGTATTTT; CDR3aa: CASSPRTPTSTDTQYF
j_gene: TRBJ1-2; abundance: once; v_gene: TRBV19; d_gene: NA; CDR3nt: TGTGCCAGTAGTATGGGCTCCTCTAACTATGGCTACACCTTC; CDR3aa: CASSMGSSNYGYTF
j_gene: TRBJ2-5; abundance: NA; v_gene: TRBV5-4; d_gene: TRBD2; CDR3nt: TGTGCCAGCAGCTACCGGCTAGCGGGAGTATCAGAGACCCAGTACTTC; CDR3aa: CASSYRLAGVSETQYF
j_gene: TRBJ2-1; abundance: NA; v_gene: TRBV19; d_gene: NA; CDR3nt: TGTGCCAGTACCCCACCCAGCAGCAATGAGCAGTTCTTC; CDR3aa: CASTPPSSNEQFF
j_gene: TRBJ1-1; abundance: NA; v_gene: TRBV6-5; d_gene: NA; CDR3nt: TGTGCCAGCAGTTACGGTCGGCTCAAAGGCACTGAAGCTTTCTTT; CDR3aa: CASSYGRLKGTEAFF
j_gene: TRBJ2-3; abundance: NA; v_gene: TRBV10-3; d_gene: NA; CDR3nt: TGTGCCATCAGTGGGACAGTAATCCAAGATACGCAGTATTTT; CDR3aa: CAISGTVIQDTQYF
j_gene: TRBJ2-5; abundance: NA; v_gene: TRBV5-4; d_gene: NA; CDR3nt: TGTGCCAGCAGCTTCCCAGGCACGAAAGAGACCCAGTACTTC; CDR3aa: CASSFPGTKETQYF
j_gene: TRBJ1-4; abundance: NA; v_gene: TRBV15; d_gene: NA; CDR3nt: TGTGCCACCAGCAGAGATCGGGGTACTAATGAAAAACTGTTTTTT; CDR3aa: CATSRDRGTNEKLFF
j_gene: TRBJ1-2; abundance: many; v_gene: TRBV30; d_gene: NA; CDR3nt: TGTGCCTGGAGTGTAAAGGGGAGCGATGGCTACACCTTC; CDR3aa: CAWSVKGSDGYTF
j_gene: TRBJ2-3; abundance: NA; v_gene: TRBV7-2; d_gene: TRBD2; CDR3nt: TGTGCCAGCAGCTTAGTCGGGCTAGCGGGACCGGCAGATACGCAGTATTTT; CDR3aa: CASSLVGLAGPADTQYF
j_gene: TRBJ2-3; abundance: NA; v_gene: TRBV6-4; d_gene: TRBD2; CDR3nt: TGTGCCAGCAGTGACTCGAGGCTAGCGGGGGCCGGAGATACGCAGTATTTT; CDR3aa: CASSDSRLAGAGDTQYF
j_gene: TRBJ1-1; abundance: NA; v_gene: TRBV5-6; d_gene: TRBD1; CDR3nt: TGTGCCAGCAGATGGGGGGACAGGCCGAACACTGAAGCTTTCTTT; CDR3aa: CASRWGDRPNTEAFF
j_gene: TRBJ1-5; abundance: NA; v_gene: TRBV6-1; d_gene: TRBD1; CDR3nt: TGTGCCAGCAGTGCGGGACAGGGGTTAAGTGAACGCCAGCATTTT; CDR3aa: CASSAGQGLSERQHF
j_gene: TRBJ2-7; abundance: few; v_gene: TRBV10-3; d_gene: TRBD2; CDR3nt: TGTGCCATCAGTCCAACTAGCGGGGGGGCTCAGTACGAGCAGTACTTC; CDR3aa: CAISPTSGGAQYEQYF
j_gene: TRBJ2-2; abundance: NA; v_gene: TRBV28; d_gene: NA; CDR3nt: TGTGCCAGCAGTTACAGGGCCCCCGGGGAGCTGTTTTTT; CDR3aa: CASSYRAPGELFF
j_gene: TRBJ1-2; abundance: few; v_gene: TRBV19; d_gene: NA; CDR3nt: TGTGCCAGTAGTATCGGGCAGGGGTCCGGCTACACCTTC; CDR3aa: CASSIGQGSGYTF
j_gene: TRBJ1-1; abundance: once; v_gene: TRBV6-6; d_gene: NA; CDR3nt: TGTGCCAGCAGCTCCAGGGCTTCAATGAACACTGAAGCTTTCTTT; CDR3aa: CASSSRASMNTEAFF
j_gene: TRBJ2-7; abundance: NA; v_gene: TRBV6-1; d_gene: NA; CDR3nt: TGTGCCAGCAGTGCCAGGACAGTCCGTTCCTACGAGCAGTACTTC; CDR3aa: CASSARTVRSYEQYF
j_gene: TRBJ1-2; abundance: NA; v_gene: TRBV7-3; d_gene: NA; CDR3nt: TGTGCCAGCAGCCCCGATCGGAACTATGGCTACACCTTC; CDR3aa: CASSPDRNYGYTF
j_gene: TRBJ1-5; abundance: NA; v_gene: TRBV6-1; d_gene: NA; CDR3nt: TGTGCCAGCAGTGATACTTACGGTCCCCAGCATTTT; CDR3aa: CASSDTYGPQHF
j_gene: TRBJ1-1; abundance: NA; v_gene: TRBV18; d_gene: NA; CDR3nt: TGTGCCAGCTCACCACCGAAGGGGCTGAACACTGAAGCTTTCTTT; CDR3aa: CASSPPKGLNTEAFF
j_gene: TRBJ2-3; abundance: NA; v_gene: TRBV12-2; d_gene: NA; CDR3nt: TGTGCAAGTCGCTTAGCTATGGACAGCCCTAGGGGAGATACGCAGTATTTT; CDR3aa: CASRLAMDSPRGDTQYF
j_gene: TRBJ2-7; abundance: NA; v_gene: TRBV28; d_gene: NA; CDR3nt: TGTGCCAGCAGTCGGGCGACAGCCTCCACCTACGAGCAGTACTTC; CDR3aa: CASSRATASTYEQYF
j_gene: TRBJ2-3; abundance: NA; v_gene: TRBV25-1; d_gene: NA; CDR3nt: TGTGCCAGCAGTGAATTAGGGGGCGGGAGAACAGATACGCAGTATTTT; CDR3aa: CASSELGGGRTDTQYF
j_gene: TRBJ2-7; abundance: NA; v_gene: TRBV2; d_gene: TRBD2; CDR3nt: TGTGCCAGCAGTGGAGGGAGGGCTAGCGGTCTCTACGAGCAGTACTTC; CDR3aa: CASSGGRASGLYEQYF
j_gene: TRBJ2-1; abundance: NA; v_gene: TRBV5-1; d_gene: TRBD2; CDR3nt: TGCGCCAGCAGCTTGGGGGCGGGGGCCTACAATGAGCAGTTCTTC; CDR3aa: CASSLGAGAYNEQFF
j_gene: TRBJ1-4; abundance: NA; v_gene: TRBV5-6; d_gene: TRBD1; CDR3nt: TGTGCCAGCAGCTTGGACAGGGGGTCTGCAACTAATGAAAAACTGTTTTTT; CDR3aa: CASSLDRGSATNEKLFF
j_gene: TRBJ2-1; abundance: NA; v_gene: TRBV4-1; d_gene: TRBD2; CDR3nt: TGCGCCAGCAGCCAAAGCTTCACTAGCGGCTTCAATGAGCAGTTCTTC; CDR3aa: CASSQSFTSGFNEQFF
j_gene: TRBJ2-2; abundance: NA; v_gene: TRBV29-1; d_gene: NA; CDR3nt: TGCAGCGCCGGACACAGGGACAACACCGGGGAGCTGTTTTTT; CDR3aa: CSAGHRDNTGELFF
j_gene: TRBJ1-4; abundance: NA; v_gene: TRBV28; d_gene: TRBD1; CDR3nt: TGTGCCAGCAGTTTGACCGGGACAGGGTCGGAAAAACTGTTTTTT; CDR3aa: CASSLTGTGSEKLFF
j_gene: TRBJ2-3; abundance: NA; v_gene: TRBV7-8; d_gene: NA; CDR3nt: TGTGCCAGCAGCTTAGTTATTGGTTTCGGGGGGCTTACAGATACGCAGTATTTT; CDR3aa: CASSLVIGFGGLTDTQYF
j_gene: TRBJ1-5; abundance: NA; v_gene: TRBV7-8; d_gene: NA; CDR3nt: TGTGCCAGCAGCACTCGGACCGAATATTTAGATTATAGCAATCAGCCCCAGCATTTT; CDR3aa: CASSTRTEYLDYSNQPQHF
j_gene: TRBJ1-3; abundance: once; v_gene: TRBV5-6; d_gene: NA; CDR3nt: TGTGCCAGCAGCCCGGACAGAGGAAACACCATATATTTT; CDR3aa: CASSPDRGNTIYF